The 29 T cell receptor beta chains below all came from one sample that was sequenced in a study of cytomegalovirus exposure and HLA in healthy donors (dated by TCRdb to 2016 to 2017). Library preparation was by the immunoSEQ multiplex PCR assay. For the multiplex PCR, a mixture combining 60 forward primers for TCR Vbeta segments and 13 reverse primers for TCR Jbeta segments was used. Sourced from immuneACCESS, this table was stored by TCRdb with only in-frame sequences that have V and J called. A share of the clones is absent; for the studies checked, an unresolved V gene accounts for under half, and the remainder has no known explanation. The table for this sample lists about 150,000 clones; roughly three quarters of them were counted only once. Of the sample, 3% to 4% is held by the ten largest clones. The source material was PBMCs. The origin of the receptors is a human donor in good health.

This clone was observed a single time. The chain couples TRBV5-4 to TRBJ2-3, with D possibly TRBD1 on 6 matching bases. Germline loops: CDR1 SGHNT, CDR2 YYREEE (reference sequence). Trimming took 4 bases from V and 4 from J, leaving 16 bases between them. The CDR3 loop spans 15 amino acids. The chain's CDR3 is CASSLQGRGADTQYF. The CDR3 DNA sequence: TGTGCCAGCAGCCTACAGGGTCGTGGCGCAGATACGCAGTATTTT. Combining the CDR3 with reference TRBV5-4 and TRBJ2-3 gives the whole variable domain ETGVTQSPTHLIKTRGQQVTLRCSSQSGHNTVSWYQQALGQGPQFIFQYYREEENGRGNFPPRFSGLQFPNYSSELNVNALELDDSALYLCASSLQGRGADTQYFGPGTRLTVL.

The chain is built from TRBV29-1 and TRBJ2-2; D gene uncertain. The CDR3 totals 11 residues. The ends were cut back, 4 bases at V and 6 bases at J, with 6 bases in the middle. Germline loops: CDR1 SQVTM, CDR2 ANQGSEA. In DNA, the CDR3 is TGCAGCGTTGTGGTAGCCGGGGAGCTGTTTTTT. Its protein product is CSVVVAGELFF.

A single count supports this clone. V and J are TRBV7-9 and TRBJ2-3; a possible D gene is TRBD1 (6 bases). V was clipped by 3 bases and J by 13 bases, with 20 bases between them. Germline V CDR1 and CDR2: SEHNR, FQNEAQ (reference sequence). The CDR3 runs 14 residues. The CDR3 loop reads CASSLIGLGGSKYF. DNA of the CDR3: TGTGCCAGCAGCTTGATAGGCTTAGGGGGTTCGAAGTATTTT.

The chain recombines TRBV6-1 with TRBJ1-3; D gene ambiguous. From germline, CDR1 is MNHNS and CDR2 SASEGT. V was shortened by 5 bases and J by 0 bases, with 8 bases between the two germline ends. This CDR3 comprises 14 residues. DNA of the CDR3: TGTGCCAGCAGTAGCCTCTCCTCTGGAAACACCATATATTTT. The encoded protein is CASSSLSSGNTIYF.

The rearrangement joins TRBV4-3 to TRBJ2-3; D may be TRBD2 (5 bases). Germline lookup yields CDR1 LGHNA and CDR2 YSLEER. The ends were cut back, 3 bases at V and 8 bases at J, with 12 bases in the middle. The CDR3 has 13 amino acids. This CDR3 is CASSQSRESTQYF. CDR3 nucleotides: TGCGCCAGCAGCCAGTCCCGGGAAAGTACGCAGTATTTT.

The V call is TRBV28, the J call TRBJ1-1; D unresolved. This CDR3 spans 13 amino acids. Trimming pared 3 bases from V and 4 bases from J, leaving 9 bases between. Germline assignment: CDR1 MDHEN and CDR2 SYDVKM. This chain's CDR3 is CASSLRSGTEAFF. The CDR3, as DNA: TGTGCCAGCAGTTTGAGGAGTGGCACTGAAGCTTTCTTT.

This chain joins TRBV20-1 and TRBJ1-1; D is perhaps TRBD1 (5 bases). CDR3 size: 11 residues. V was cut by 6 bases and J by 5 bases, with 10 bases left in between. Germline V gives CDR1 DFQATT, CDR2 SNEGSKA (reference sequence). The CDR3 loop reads CSANRGTEAFF. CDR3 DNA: TGCAGTGCAAACCGGGGGACTGAAGCTTTCTTT.

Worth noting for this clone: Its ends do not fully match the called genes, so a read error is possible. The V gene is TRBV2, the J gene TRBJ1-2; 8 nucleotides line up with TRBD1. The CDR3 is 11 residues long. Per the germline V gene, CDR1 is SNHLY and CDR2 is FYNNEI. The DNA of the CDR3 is TGTGCCAGTAAGTGGCAGGGGGCCCTCCGCTTC. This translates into CASKWQGALRF. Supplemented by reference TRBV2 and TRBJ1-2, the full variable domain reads EPEVTQTPSHQVTQMGQEVILRCVPISNHLYFYWYRQILGQKVEFLVSFYNNEISEKSEIFDDQFSVERPDGSNFTLKIRSTKLEDSAMYFCASKWQGALRFGSGTRLTVV.

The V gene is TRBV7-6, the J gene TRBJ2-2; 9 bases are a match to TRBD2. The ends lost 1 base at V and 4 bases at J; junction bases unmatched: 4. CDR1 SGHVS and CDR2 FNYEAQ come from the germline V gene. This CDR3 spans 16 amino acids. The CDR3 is CASSLGRGGRTGELFF. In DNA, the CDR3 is TGTGCCAGCAGCTTAGGGCGGGGGGGCCGCACCGGGGAGCTGTTTTTT. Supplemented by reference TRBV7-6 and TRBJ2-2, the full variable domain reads GAGVSQSPRYKVTKRGQDVALRCDPISGHVSLYWYRQALGQGPEFLTYFNYEAQQDKSGLPNDRFSAERPEGSISTLTIQRTEQRDSAMYRCASSLGRGGRTGELFFGEGSRLTVL.

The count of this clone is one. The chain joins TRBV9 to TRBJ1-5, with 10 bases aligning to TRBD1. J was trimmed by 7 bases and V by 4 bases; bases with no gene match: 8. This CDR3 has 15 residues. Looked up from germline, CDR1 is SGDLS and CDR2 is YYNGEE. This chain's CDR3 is CASSHGTGVGQPQHF. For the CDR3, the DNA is TGTGCCAGCAGCCATGGGACAGGGGTTGGACAGCCCCAGCATTTT.

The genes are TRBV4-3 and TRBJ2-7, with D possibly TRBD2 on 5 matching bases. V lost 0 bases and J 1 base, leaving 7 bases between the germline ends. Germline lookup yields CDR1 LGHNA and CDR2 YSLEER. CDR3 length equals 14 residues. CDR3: CASSQDGGSYEQYF. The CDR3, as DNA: TGCGCCAGCAGCCAAGATGGAGGTTCCTACGAGCAGTACTTC.

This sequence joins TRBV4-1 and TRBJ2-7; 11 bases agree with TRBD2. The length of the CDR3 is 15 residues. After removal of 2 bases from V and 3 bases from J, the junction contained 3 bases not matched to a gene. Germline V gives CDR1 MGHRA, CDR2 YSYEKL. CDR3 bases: TGCGCCAGCAGCCAAACTAGCGGGAGTCTCTACGAGCAGTACTTC. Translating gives CASSQTSGSLYEQYF.

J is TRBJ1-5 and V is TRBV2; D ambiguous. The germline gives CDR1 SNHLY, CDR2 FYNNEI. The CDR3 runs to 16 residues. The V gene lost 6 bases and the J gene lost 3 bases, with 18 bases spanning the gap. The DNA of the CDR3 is TGTGCCAGCAGCGAGGAGACCGCCGAACTCAATCAGCCCCAGCATTTT. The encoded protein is CASSEETAELNQPQHF.

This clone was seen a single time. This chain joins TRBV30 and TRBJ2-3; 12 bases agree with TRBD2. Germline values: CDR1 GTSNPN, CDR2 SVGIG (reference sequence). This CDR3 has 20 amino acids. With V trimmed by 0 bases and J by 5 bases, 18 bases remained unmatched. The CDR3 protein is CAWSVQLGGASGGDLDTQYF. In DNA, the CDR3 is TGTGCCTGGAGTGTACAGTTGGGTGGAGCTAGCGGGGGGGACCTAGATACGCAGTATTTT.

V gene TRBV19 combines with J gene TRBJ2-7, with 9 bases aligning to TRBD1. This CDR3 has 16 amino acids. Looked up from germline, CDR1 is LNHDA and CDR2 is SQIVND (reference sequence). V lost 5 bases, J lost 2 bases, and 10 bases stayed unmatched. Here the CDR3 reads CASSAQDRGGAYEQYF. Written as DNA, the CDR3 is TGTGCCAGTAGTGCCCAGGACAGGGGAGGGGCCTACGAGCAGTACTTC.

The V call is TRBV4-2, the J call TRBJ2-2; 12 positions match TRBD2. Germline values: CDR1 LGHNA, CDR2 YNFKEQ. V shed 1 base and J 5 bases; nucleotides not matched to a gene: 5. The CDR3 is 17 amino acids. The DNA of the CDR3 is TGTGCCAGCAGCCAAGTATTCCTAGCGGGAGGGACCGGGGAGCTGTTTTTT. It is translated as CASSQVFLAGGTGELFF.

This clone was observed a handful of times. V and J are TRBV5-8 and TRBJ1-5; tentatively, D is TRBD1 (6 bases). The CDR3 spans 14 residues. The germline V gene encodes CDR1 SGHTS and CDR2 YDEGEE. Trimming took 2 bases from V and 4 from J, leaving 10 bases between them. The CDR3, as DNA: TGTGCCAGCAGCTTCAAGGGGGAAAATCAGCCCCAGCATTTT. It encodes CASSFKGENQPQHF.

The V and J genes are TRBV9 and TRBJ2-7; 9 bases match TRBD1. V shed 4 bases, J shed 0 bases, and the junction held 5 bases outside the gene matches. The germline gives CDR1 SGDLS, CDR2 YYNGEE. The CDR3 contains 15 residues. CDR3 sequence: CASSSGQGPSYEQYF. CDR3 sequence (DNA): TGTGCCAGCAGCTCTGGACAGGGGCCCTCCTACGAGCAGTACTTC.

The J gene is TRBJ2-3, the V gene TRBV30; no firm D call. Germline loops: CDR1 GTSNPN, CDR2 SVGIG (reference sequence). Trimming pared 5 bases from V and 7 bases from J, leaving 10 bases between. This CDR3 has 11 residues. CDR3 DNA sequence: TGTGCCTGGGACTCCGTGAATACGCAGTATTTT. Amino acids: CAWDSVNTQYF.

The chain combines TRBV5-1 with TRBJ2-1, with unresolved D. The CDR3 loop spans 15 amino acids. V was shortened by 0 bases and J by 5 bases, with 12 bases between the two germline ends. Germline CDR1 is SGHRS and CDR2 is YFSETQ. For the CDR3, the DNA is TGCGCCAGCAGCTTGGTTGGTCCCTCAGACAATGAGCAGTTCTTC. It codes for CASSLVGPSDNEQFF.

The CDR3: CSAHSGDTQYF. DNA for the CDR3: TGCAGTGCCCACTCCGGGGATACGCAGTATTTT. The genes are TRBV20-1 and TRBJ2-3; no firm D call. Trimming removed 6 bases at V and 6 bases at J, with 10 bases between. Per germline, CDR1 DFQATT and CDR2 SNEGSKA (reference sequence). CDR3 length: 11 amino acids.

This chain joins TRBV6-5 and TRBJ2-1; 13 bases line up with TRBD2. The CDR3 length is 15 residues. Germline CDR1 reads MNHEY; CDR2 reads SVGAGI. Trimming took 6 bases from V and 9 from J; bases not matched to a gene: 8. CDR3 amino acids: CASSKGLAGVAEQFF. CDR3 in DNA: TGTGCCAGCAGCAAAGGACTAGCGGGAGTCGCTGAGCAGTTCTTC.

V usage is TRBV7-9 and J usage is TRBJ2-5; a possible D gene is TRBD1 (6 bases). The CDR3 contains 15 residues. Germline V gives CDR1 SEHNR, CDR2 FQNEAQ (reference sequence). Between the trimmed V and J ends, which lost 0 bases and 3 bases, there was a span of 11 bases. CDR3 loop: CASSLAQGMEETQYF. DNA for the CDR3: TGTGCCAGCAGCTTAGCTCAGGGGATGGAAGAGACCCAGTACTTC.

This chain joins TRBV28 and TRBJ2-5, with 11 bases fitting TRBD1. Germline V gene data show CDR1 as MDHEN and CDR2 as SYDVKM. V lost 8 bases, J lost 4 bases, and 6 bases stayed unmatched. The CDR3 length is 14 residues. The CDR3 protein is CASLRTGGGETQYF. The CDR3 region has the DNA TGTGCCAGCCTTAGGACAGGGGGCGGAGAGACCCAGTACTTC.

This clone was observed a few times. Written as DNA, the CDR3 is TGTGCCAGCAGCTCACGGACAGGGGGGGTTCTTTACGAGCAGTACTTC. Translation gives CASSSRTGGVLYEQYF. The rearrangement links TRBV7-8 to TRBJ2-7, with TRBD1 matching 10 bases. The CDR3 sequence is 16 residues long. Trimming removed 4 bases from V and 4 bases from J; junction bases left unmatched: 10. CDR1 SGHVS and CDR2 FQNEAQ come from the germline V gene.

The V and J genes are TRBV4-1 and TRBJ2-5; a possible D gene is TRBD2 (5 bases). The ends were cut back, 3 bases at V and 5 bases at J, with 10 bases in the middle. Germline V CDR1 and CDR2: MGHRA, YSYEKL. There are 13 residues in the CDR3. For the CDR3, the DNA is TGCGCCAGCAGCCAGGCTAGCTTGGAGACCCAGTACTTC. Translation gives CASSQASLETQYF.

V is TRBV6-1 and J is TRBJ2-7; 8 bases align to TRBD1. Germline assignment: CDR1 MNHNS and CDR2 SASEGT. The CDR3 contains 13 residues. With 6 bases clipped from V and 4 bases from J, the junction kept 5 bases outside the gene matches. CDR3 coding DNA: TGTGCCAGCAGCCAGGGGGCGCGGTACGAGCAGTACTTC. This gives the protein CASSQGARYEQYF.

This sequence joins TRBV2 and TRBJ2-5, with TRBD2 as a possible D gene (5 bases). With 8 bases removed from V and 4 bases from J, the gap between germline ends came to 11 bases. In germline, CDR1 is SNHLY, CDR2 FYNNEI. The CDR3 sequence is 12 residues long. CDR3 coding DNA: TGTGCCAGCCGTTTCGAGGGAGAGACCCAGTACTTC. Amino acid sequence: CASRFEGETQYF.

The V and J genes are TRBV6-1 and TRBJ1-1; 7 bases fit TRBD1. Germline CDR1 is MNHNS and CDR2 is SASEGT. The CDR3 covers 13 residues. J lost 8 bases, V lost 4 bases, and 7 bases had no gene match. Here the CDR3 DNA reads TGTGCCAGCAGTGCAACAGGGGCGCTGGAAGCTTTCTTT. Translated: CASSATGALEAFF.